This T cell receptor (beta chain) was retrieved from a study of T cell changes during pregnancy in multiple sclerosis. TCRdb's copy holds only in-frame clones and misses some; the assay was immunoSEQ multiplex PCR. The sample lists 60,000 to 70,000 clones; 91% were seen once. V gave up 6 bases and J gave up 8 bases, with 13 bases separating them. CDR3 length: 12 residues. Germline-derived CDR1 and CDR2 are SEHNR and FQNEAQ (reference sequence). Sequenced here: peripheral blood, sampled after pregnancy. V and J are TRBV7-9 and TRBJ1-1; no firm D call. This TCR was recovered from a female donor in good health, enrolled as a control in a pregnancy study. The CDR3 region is CASRQTGIEAFF. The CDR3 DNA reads TGTGCCAGCAGGCAAACCGGGATAGAAGCTTTCTTT.